The 5 T cell receptor beta chains below were found in one sample sequenced in a study of T cells expressing NK-cell markers. TCRdb reprocessed the 5' RACE reads and keeps a single row for each CDR3 protein, giving no DNA. This sample's table reports 300,000 to 500,000 distinct CDR3 sequences. Sequenced sample: blood T cells: a sorted CD56 or NKG2C T cell subset, CD4+ or CD8+ T cells, or bulk PBMC T cells (not recorded which). These receptors all stem from a woman aged 45 to 65 in good health.

This chain connects TRBV3-1 to TRBJ2-1; TCRdb proposes TRBD2, but this gene call is untestable without DNA. The germline gives CDR1 LGHDT, CDR2 YNNKEL (reference sequence). The CDR3 spans 15 residues. The CDR3 region is CASSQISGSYNEQFF.

The chain is built from TRBV20-1 and TRBJ2-3; TCRdb reports TRBD2, a call that lacks DNA to check it against. Germline CDR1 is DFQATT and CDR2 is SNEGSKA (reference sequence). CDR3 length: 18 residues. The CDR3 sequence: CSARDNLAGVVGTDTQYF.

The V gene is TRBV27, the J gene TRBJ2-1; TCRdb picks TRBD2, but there is no DNA to check that call. The CDR3 loop spans 14 amino acids. Looked up from germline, CDR1 is MNHEY and CDR2 is SMNVEV (reference sequence). CDR3 sequence: CATSSAGSYNEQFF.

This chain joins TRBV24-1 and TRBJ2-3; lacking DNA, the TRBD2 call made by TCRdb goes unchecked. CDR3 length equals 15 residues. Per the germline V gene, CDR1 is KGHDR and CDR2 is SFDVKD. The CDR3 region is CATGGPLAGTDTQYF.

The chain combines TRBV2 with TRBJ2-5. This CDR3 is built from 12 residues. CDR1 SNHLY and CDR2 FYNNEI come from the germline V gene. Here the CDR3 reads CASTQTQETQYF.